These 30 T cell receptor beta chains came from one sample sequenced in a study of T cells in Graves' hyperthyroidism and ophthalmopathy (dated by TCRdb to between 2019 and 2020). Receptor libraries were prepared by multiplex PCR. TCRdb names Illumina HiSeq 2000 as the instrument used. TCR beta CDR3 regions were amplified from RNA transcripts. For the first round of RT-PCR on the TCR CDR3, the HTBI primer set was used together with the Qiagen OneStep RT-PCR kit. The public reads were run again by TCRdb, first through fastp at Q25 and then through MiXCR, and only productive beta chains were kept. CDR3 protein duplicates are merged, each entry listing the most common genes and DNA. The sample profile shows 250,000 or so distinct CDR3 sequences; approximately 14% of them were found once. The top ten clones comprise roughly 30% of the sample. The material sequenced was blood. These receptors were obtained from a woman aged 50 to 65 with Graves' hyperthyroidism that later progressed to Graves' ophthalmopathy.

This clonotype was counted only a few times. The CDR3 here is CASSLANQGGGETQYF. CDR3 sequence (DNA): TGTGCCAGCAGCTTAGCCAATCAGGGAGGGGGGGAGACCCAGTACTTC. The rearrangement links TRBV11-2 to TRBJ2-5; possible D gene TRBD2, 7 bases. V was cut by 1 base and J by 5 bases, with 17 bases left in between. This CDR3 is 16 amino acids long. From germline, CDR1 is SGHAT and CDR2 FQNNGV.

This clonotype was recorded a few times. The DNA of the CDR3 is TGCAGTGCTAGAGATTGGCTAGCGGGGAACACCGGGGAGCTGTTTTTT. It is translated as CSARDWLAGNTGELFF. The chain carries TRBV20-1 and TRBJ2-2, with TRBD2 matching 8 bases. There are 16 residues in the CDR3. The germline gives CDR1 DFQATT, CDR2 SNEGSKA (reference sequence). V trimming: 0 bases; J trimming: 1 base; junction bases outside the gene matches: 4.

This clonotype was found many times. The J gene is TRBJ1-5, the V gene TRBV27; D perhaps matches TRBD1 (6 bases). In germline, CDR1 is MNHEY, CDR2 SMNVEV (reference sequence). The ends were cut back, 5 bases at V and 4 bases at J, with 18 bases in the middle. The CDR3 consists of 16 residues. The CDR3 DNA sequence: TGTGCCAGCAGTAGCGGGGGCAGGTTAAGGAATCAGCCCCAGCATTTT. Its protein product is CASSSGGRLRNQPQHF.

The chain recombines TRBV5-8 with TRBJ2-7, with 10 bases matching TRBD1. Unmatched junction bases numbered 5, after V lost 3 bases and J lost 5 bases. This CDR3 has 14 amino acids. Germline V gene sequence: CDR1 SGHTS, CDR2 YDEGEE. CDR3 amino acids: CASSSWTGGNEQYF. As DNA, the CDR3 is TGTGCCAGCAGCTCCTGGACAGGGGGAAACGAGCAGTACTTC.

This clonotype came up a few times. The chain couples TRBV7-8 to TRBJ1-2, with D unresolved. Per germline, CDR1 SGHVS and CDR2 FQNEAQ. V was shortened by 2 bases and J by 7 bases, with 11 bases between the two germline ends. This CDR3 comprises 13 residues. DNA for the CDR3: TGTGCCAGCAGCTTATTGGGAGGGCCTGGCTACACCTTC. This encodes CASSLLGGPGYTF.

This clonotype was recorded at least ten times. This rearrangement joins TRBV20-1 to TRBJ2-5; TRBD2 agrees at 11 bases. The CDR3 sequence is 15 residues long. Germline values: CDR1 DFQATT, CDR2 SNEGSKA (reference sequence). Losses at the gene ends were 5 bases for V and 0 bases for J; bases not matched to a gene: 5. The CDR3 loop is CSALPTSGNQETQYF. The DNA of the CDR3 is TGCAGTGCTCTTCCGACTAGCGGGAACCAAGAGACCCAGTACTTC.

This clonotype was seen ten or more times. The chain uses TRBV20-1 and TRBJ2-3, with D tentatively TRBD2 (5 bases). Germline values: CDR1 DFQATT, CDR2 SNEGSKA (reference sequence). The germline V and J ends were trimmed by 3 bases and 6 bases, with 22 bases remaining between them. The CDR3 runs to 16 residues. CDR3 amino acids: CSARSGAESLVDTQYF. CDR3 nucleotide sequence: TGCAGTGCTAGGTCCGGAGCGGAATCGCTGGTCGATACGCAGTATTTT.

This clonotype occurred a few times. At one end, the junction sequence differs from germline, possibly due to a read error. The rearrangement links TRBV5-1 to TRBJ1-1, with D possibly TRBD1 on 5 matching bases. Germline-derived CDR1 and CDR2 are SGHRS and YFSETQ. The CDR3 runs to 13 residues. DNA for the CDR3: TGCGCCAGCAGCTTGTCCAGGGAGGCTGGTAGGATCTTT. Amino acid sequence: CASSLSREAGRIF.

In its sample, this clonotype was seen a few times. Since a much larger clone is just one base distant, this may be a read error. The rearrangement uses TRBV18 and TRBJ2-7, with a possible D match to TRBD1 (6 bases). This CDR3 spans 15 amino acids. From germline, CDR1 is KGHSH and CDR2 LQKENI. The CDR3 nucleotides are TGTGCCAGCCCACCCTTCATGGGGGCAGGCGACGAGCAGTACTTC. Translated, it gives CASPPFMGAGDEQYF.

This sequence joins TRBV24-1 and TRBJ1-2; D remains unclear. Between the trimmed V and J ends, which lost 6 bases and 2 bases, there was a span of 6 bases. There are 12 residues in the CDR3. Germline V lookup: CDR1 KGHDR, CDR2 SFDVKD. CDR3 DNA sequence: TGTGCCACCAGTCAGGCAAACTATGGCTACACCTTC. It yields the protein CATSQANYGYTF.

This clonotype was picked up many times. The rearrangement uses TRBV28 and TRBJ1-4, with D possibly TRBD1 on 5 matching bases. V was clipped by 5 bases and J by 5 bases, with 18 bases between them. Germline loops: CDR1 MDHEN, CDR2 SYDVKM. CDR3 length equals 16 residues. Here the CDR3 DNA reads TGTGCCAGCAGTCCCCGGGGACGCGGAATCAATGAAAAACTGTTTTTT. It translates to CASSPRGRGINEKLFF.

Many counts were recorded for this clonotype. The CDR3 protein is CASSLSLMRLAGGGTSTDTQYF. CDR3 DNA sequence: TGTGCCAGCAGTTTATCGCTTATGCGACTAGCGGGAGGAGGTACTAGCACAGATACGCAGTATTTT. V gene TRBV27 combines with J gene TRBJ2-3, with TRBD2 identical over 13 bases. The V gene's germline CDR1 is MNHEY and CDR2 SMNVEV (reference sequence). Germline trimming cut 0 bases from V and 0 bases from J; bases unmatched to any gene: 15. The length of the CDR3 is 22 residues.

There are many counts of this clonotype. The chain employs TRBV6-2 or TRBV6-3 and TRBJ2-5; D may be TRBD2 (6 bases). Between the trimmed V and J ends, which lost 10 bases and 3 bases, there was a span of 15 bases. Looked up from germline, CDR1 is MNHEY and CDR2 is SVGEGT. The length of the CDR3 is 13 residues. CDR3 nucleotide sequence: TGTGCCACCTTCAAGGGCGGGAAAGAGACCCAGTACTTC. Amino acid sequence: CATFKGGKETQYF.

This clonotype was seen many times. V gene TRBV5-1 combines with J gene TRBJ2-2; maybe TRBD2 (6 bases). CDR3 length: 14 amino acids. The V end was cut by 0 bases, the J end by 5 bases, with 8 bases between. Germline V gives CDR1 SGHRS, CDR2 YFSETQ. This chain's CDR3 is CASSLDGGTGELFF. Here the CDR3 DNA reads TGCGCCAGCAGCTTGGATGGGGGGACCGGGGAGCTGTTTTTT.

Many counts were recorded for this clonotype. The chain uses TRBV11-1 and TRBJ1-1, with D uncertain. CDR1 SGHAT and CDR2 FQDESV come from the germline V gene (reference sequence). Trimming cost V 3 bases and J 1 base, with 3 bases left between them. This CDR3 is built from 12 residues. The CDR3: CASSLANTEAFF. The CDR3 bases are TGTGCCAGCAGCTTGGCGAACACTGAAGCTTTCTTT. Full variable domain (rest looked up from reference TRBV11-1 and TRBJ1-1): EAEVAQSPRYKITEKSQAVAFWCDPISGHATLYWYRQILGQGPELLVQFQDESVVDDSQLPKDRFSAERLKGVDSTLKIQPAELGDSAMYLCASSLANTEAFFGQGTRLTVV.

This clonotype has ten or more counts. The chain couples TRBV18 to TRBJ2-3; TRBD1 agrees at 7 bases. J was trimmed by 6 bases and V by 3 bases; bases with no gene match: 6. CDR1 and CDR2 from the germline V gene are KGHSH and LQKENI. The CDR3 has 14 amino acids. The CDR3 sequence: CASSPLTQGDTQYF. The CDR3 region has the DNA TGTGCCAGCTCACCCCTGACACAGGGGGATACGCAGTATTTT.

This clonotype was seen at least ten times. This chain joins TRBV11-3 and TRBJ2-1; 7 positions match TRBD2. CDR1 and CDR2 (germline): SGHNT, YENEEA. This CDR3 has 15 residues. V was pared by 3 bases and J by 0 bases, with 2 bases of the junction left unmatched. The DNA for the CDR3 is TGTGCCAGCAGCTTGCGGGGGAGCTCCTACAATGAGCAGTTCTTC. Amino acids: CASSLRGSSYNEQFF.

This clonotype was seen repeatedly, ten times or more. The chain combines TRBV7-8 with TRBJ2-7, with TRBD1 matching 8 bases. The CDR3 is made up of 13 amino acids. The V and J ends lost 6 bases and 7 bases, in that order; junction bases with no gene match: 8. Germline V gene lookup returns CDR1 SGHVS and CDR2 FQNEAQ. The CDR3 nucleotides read TGTGCCAGCAGTTCCGGACAGGGCCTGGAGCAGTACTTC. Encoded protein: CASSSGQGLEQYF. The full variable domain, with the rest looked up from reference TRBV7-8 and TRBJ2-7, is GAGVSQSPRYKVAKRGQDVALRCDPISGHVSLFWYQQALGQGPEFLTYFQNEAQLDKSGLPSDRFFAERPEGSVSTLKIQRTQQEDSAVYLCASSSGQGLEQYFGPGTRLTVT.

The rearrangement links TRBV30 to TRBJ2-7; D gene uncertain. The ends were cut back, 0 bases at V and 5 bases at J, with 8 bases in the middle. The CDR3 sequence is 12 residues long. The germline V gene encodes CDR1 GTSNPN and CDR2 SVGIG (reference sequence). The CDR3 DNA is TGTGCCTGGAGTGTAATGGGGAACGAGCAGTACTTC. It specifies CAWSVMGNEQYF.

This clonotype has at least ten counts. This chain uses TRBV20-1 with TRBJ2-3, with D possibly TRBD1 on 5 matching bases. CDR1 and CDR2 (germline): DFQATT, SNEGSKA (reference sequence). CDR3 length: 13 amino acids. V lost 7 bases and J lost 0, with 11 bases in between. CDR3 coding DNA: TGCAGTGTTAGCCAGGGTAGCACAGATACGCAGTATTTT. The encoded protein is CSVSQGSTDTQYF.

The chain carries TRBV7-8 and TRBJ1-2; D call uncertain. With 2 bases removed from V and 5 bases from J, the gap between germline ends came to 12 bases. Per germline, CDR1 SGHVS and CDR2 FQNEAQ. The CDR3 loop spans 14 amino acids. The CDR3 coding sequence is TGTGCCAGCAGCTTAAATGAGGTGGGATATGGCTACACCTTC. It translates to CASSLNEVGYGYTF.

This clonotype was counted between two and nine times. The V gene is TRBV20-1, the J gene TRBJ1-2, with unresolved D. The CDR3 spans 13 residues. CDR1 DFQATT and CDR2 SNEGSKA come from the germline V gene (reference sequence). V was shortened by 4 bases and J by 0 bases, with 9 bases between the two germline ends. As DNA, the CDR3 is TGCAGTGCTACGCCAAATTCTAACTATGGCTACACCTTC. Translation gives CSATPNSNYGYTF.

This clonotype was picked up a small number of times. The chain is built from TRBV7-9 and TRBJ2-1; D unclear. V lost 1 base, J lost 0 bases, and 10 bases lay in between. The germline V gene encodes CDR1 SEHNR and CDR2 FQNEAQ (reference sequence). This CDR3 comprises 16 residues. The CDR3 DNA reads TGTGCCAGCAGCTTAGTAAAGGGTTTCTCCTACAATGAGCAGTTCTTC. Its protein product is CASSLVKGFSYNEQFF.

This clonotype has at least ten counts. This chain joins TRBV3-1 and TRBJ2-7; D is perhaps TRBD2 (6 bases). Germline V gene sequence: CDR1 LGHDT, CDR2 YNNKEL (reference sequence). This CDR3 spans 12 amino acids. Trimming stripped 1 base from V and 9 bases from J, with 10 bases between. CDR3 region: CASSQGQGGQYF. The CDR3, as DNA: TGTGCCAGCAGCCAAGGGCAGGGAGGGCAGTACTTC.

A note on this clonotype: A read error may account for a junction end that differs from germline. The chain has TRBV10-1 and TRBJ2-1; D unresolved. The CDR3 sequence is 11 residues long. Germline V gene data show CDR1 as WNHNN and CDR2 as SYGVQD (reference sequence). Here the CDR3 reads CAIETANEQLF. The CDR3 nucleotides read TGCGCCATCGAAACCGCTAATGAGCAGCTCTTC.

Ten or more counts support this clonotype. The chain joins TRBV28 to TRBJ2-7; 9 nucleotides agree with TRBD2. This CDR3 contains 15 residues. Trimming removed 6 bases from V and 3 bases from J; junction bases left unmatched: 9. Germline CDR1 reads MDHEN; CDR2 reads SYDVKM. Here the CDR3 reads CASRTTSGRIYEQYF. Here the CDR3 DNA reads TGTGCCAGCAGGACGACTAGCGGTAGGATCTACGAGCAGTACTTC.

This clonotype was detected a few times. The chain combines TRBV27 with TRBJ1-2; D might be TRBD1 (5 bases). V lost 3 bases, J lost 1 base, and 9 bases lay in between. Germline V gene lookup returns CDR1 MNHEY and CDR2 SMNVEV (reference sequence). The CDR3 covers 14 residues. Here the CDR3 DNA reads TGTGCCAGCAGTTTCAAGGGGCTTAACTATGGCTACACCTTC. Its protein product is CASSFKGLNYGYTF.

The rearrangement links TRBV24-1 to TRBJ2-3, with a weak D call TRBD2 (6 bases). The length of the CDR3 is 16 residues. Germline V gene data show CDR1 as KGHDR and CDR2 as SFDVKD. Between the trimmed V and J ends, which lost 9 bases and 1 base, there was a span of 19 bases. CDR3 coding DNA: TGTGCCACCGATGGATCGGCGGGGTCGGGCACAGATACGCAGTATTTT. Translating gives CATDGSAGSGTDTQYF.

This clonotype was recorded a few times. The V and J genes are TRBV27 and TRBJ2-1; D gene uncertain. Germline-derived CDR1 and CDR2 are MNHEY and SMNVEV (reference sequence). Trimming cost V 2 bases and J 5 bases, with 4 bases left between them. The length of the CDR3 is 12 residues. Written as DNA, the CDR3 is TGTGCCAGCAGTTTACCGAACAATGAGCAGTTCTTC. It encodes CASSLPNNEQFF.

The table lists this clonotype with many counts. The DNA for the CDR3 is TGTGCCAGCAGCCTGCAGGGGGCACGGAACACCGGGGAGCTGTTTTTT. Amino acids: CASSLQGARNTGELFF. This chain joins TRBV7-3 and TRBJ2-2; 8 bases map to TRBD1. This CDR3 has 16 residues. Unmatched junction bases numbered 6, after V lost 5 bases and J lost 1 base. CDR1 SGHTA and CDR2 FQGTGA come from the germline V gene.